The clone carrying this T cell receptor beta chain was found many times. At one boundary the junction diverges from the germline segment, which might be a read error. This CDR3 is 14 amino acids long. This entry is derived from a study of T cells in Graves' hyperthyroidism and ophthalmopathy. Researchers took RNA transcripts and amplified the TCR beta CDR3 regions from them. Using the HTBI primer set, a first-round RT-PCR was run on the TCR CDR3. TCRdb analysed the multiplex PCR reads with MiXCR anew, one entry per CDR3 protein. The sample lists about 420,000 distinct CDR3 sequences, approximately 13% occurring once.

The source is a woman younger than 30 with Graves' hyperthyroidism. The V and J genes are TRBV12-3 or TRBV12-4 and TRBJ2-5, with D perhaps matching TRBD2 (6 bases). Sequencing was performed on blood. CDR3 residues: CASSSLSGGETQYF. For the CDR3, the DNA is TGTGCCAGTAGTTCCCTGTCCGGAGGGGAGACCCAGTACTTC.